Listed here are 10 T cell receptor beta chains from one sample, sequenced in a study of prognosis after radiotherapy for stage I lung cancer. Genomic DNA was subjected to two-round multiplex PCR for amplification of TCR beta CDR3. The first PCR round targeted every TRBV and TRBJ gene with specific primers. MiXCR, run by TCRdb on the multiplex PCR reads, gives a single entry per CDR3 protein. The sample holds some 38,000 distinct CDR3 sequences, around a quarter seen once. Specimen: PBMCs, collected before or after stereotactic body radiation therapy (not recorded which). Receptors were obtained from a donor aged 50 or older with non-small cell lung cancer.

This clonotype was observed many times. V and J are TRBV19 and TRBJ2-5, with TRBD1 as a possible D gene (6 bases). V lost 5 bases and J lost 6, with 13 bases in between. The CDR3 is 13 amino acids. Germline loops: CDR1 LNHDA, CDR2 SQIVND (reference sequence). CDR3 loop: CASSPQTGQTQYF. Written as DNA, the CDR3 is TGTGCCAGTAGTCCTCAGACAGGCCAGACCCAGTACTTC.

As for this clonotype: A much more abundant neighbour one base away suggests this may be a read error. The CDR3 loop reads CAGSSEGRVFEQFF. CDR3 in DNA: TGTGCCGGCAGTTCGGAGGGCCGCGTGTTTGAGCAGTTCTTC. This sequence joins TRBV6-9 and TRBJ2-1; perhaps TRBD2 as D (6 bases). Germline-derived CDR1 and CDR2 are MNHGY and SVAAGI. The CDR3 has 14 residues.

This clonotype was recorded many times. The rearrangement joins TRBV20-1 to TRBJ1-2; D gene ambiguous. This CDR3 contains 17 residues. V was pared by 1 base and J by 4 bases, with 22 bases between. The germline gives CDR1 DFQATT, CDR2 SNEGSKA (reference sequence). In nucleotides, the CDR3 is TGCAGTGCTAGAGGCTCCCCCTCGGGCGGTCCCAGCTATGGCTACACCTTC. Its translation is CSARGSPSGGPSYGYTF.

With regard to this clonotype: A much more abundant neighbour one base away suggests this may be a read error. V usage is TRBV7-9 and J usage is TRBJ1-4; D is possibly TRBD1 (5 bases). The germline V gene has CDR1 SEHNR and CDR2 FQNEAQ (reference sequence). The length of the CDR3 is 15 residues. V lost 4 bases and J 8 bases, leaving 17 bases between the germline ends. The CDR3 sequence is CASSSDSGLWEKLFF. The CDR3 DNA follows: TGTGCCAGCAGCTCCGACAGTGGGCTATGGGAAAAACTGTTTTTT.

This clonotype was observed at least ten times. This chain uses TRBV18 with TRBJ2-7; possibly TRBD1 for D (5 bases). The CDR3 has 14 residues. V was shortened by 6 bases and J by 3 bases, with 15 bases between the two germline ends. Germline V gives CDR1 KGHSH, CDR2 LQKENI. This CDR3 is CASSSQGSGYEQYF. The CDR3 DNA follows: TGTGCCAGCTCGTCCCAGGGCAGTGGCTACGAGCAGTACTTC.

As concerns this clonotype: This sequence may be a read error, since a much larger clone differs from it by one base. This chain links TRBV3-1 with TRBJ2-2; 10 bases are a match to TRBD2. V was clipped by 0 bases and J by 4 bases; unmatched bases: 8. The germline V gene has CDR1 LGHDT and CDR2 YNNKEL (reference sequence). There are 18 residues in the CDR3. CDR3 in amino acids: CASSQDPERGGSTGELFF. DNA of the CDR3: TGTGCCAGCAGCCAAGATCCGGAGCGGGGGGGGTCCACCGGGGAGCTGTTTTTT.

This clonotype was found many times. The chain has TRBV20-1 and TRBJ2-2; 9 nucleotides agree with TRBD2. V was pared by 3 bases and J by 5 bases, with 13 bases of the junction left unmatched. The CDR3 loop spans 17 amino acids. Germline loops: CDR1 DFQATT, CDR2 SNEGSKA (reference sequence). CDR3 protein: CSARPASGIFGTGELFF. CDR3 nucleotides: TGCAGTGCTAGGCCGGCTAGCGGGATTTTTGGGACCGGGGAGCTGTTTTTT.

This chain joins TRBV7-3 and TRBJ1-2; possible D gene TRBD1, 6 bases. V lost 6 bases, J lost 7 bases, and 36 bases lay in between. This CDR3 comprises 20 residues. The germline V gene encodes CDR1 SGHTA and CDR2 FQGTGA. CDR3 protein: CASSQTGRLRPGPGGSGYTF. Written as DNA, the CDR3 is TGTGCCAGCAGTCAAACAGGGAGGTTGAGGCCGGGACCCGGGGGAAGTGGCTACACCTTC.

This clonotype was observed at least ten times. The genes are TRBV30 and TRBJ1-5; D gene unclear. The germline V gene encodes CDR1 GTSNPN and CDR2 SVGIG (reference sequence). The ends were cut back, 2 bases at V and 0 bases at J, with 8 bases in the middle. The CDR3 length is 14 residues. CDR3 residues: CAWSRQYSNQPQHF. The CDR3 region has the DNA TGTGCCTGGAGTAGGCAGTATAGCAATCAGCCCCAGCATTTT.

This clonotype was seen repeatedly, ten times or more. This chain uses TRBV12-3 or TRBV12-4 with TRBJ1-4; 7 bases match TRBD1. There are 11 residues in the CDR3. Unmatched junction bases numbered 3, after V lost 6 bases and J lost 11 bases. CDR3 sequence (DNA): TGTGCCAGCAGCAGGGGGGGGAAACTGTTTTTT. Translation: CASSRGGKLFF.